This T cell receptor (beta chain) is drawn from a study of cytomegalovirus exposure and HLA in healthy donors. The CDR3 runs 15 residues. The V and J ends lost 2 bases and 6 bases respectively, with 16 bases between them. Germline-derived CDR1 and CDR2 are MNHNS and SASEGT. Vbeta (60) and Jbeta (13) primers were used in the PCR. TCRdb's copy holds only in-frame clones and misses some; the assay was immunoSEQ multiplex PCR. The table includes 110,000 to 150,000 clones, approximately 68% detected once. The chain joins TRBV6-1 to TRBJ1-2; weak D call: TRBD1 (6 bases). The sequenced sample consisted of PBMCs. The receptor comes from a man aged 35 to 55 in good health and CMV-seronegative. The CDR3 DNA reads TGTGCCAGCAGTGAATTCTCGCGGGGGGCGGATGGCTACACCTTC. Protein sequence: CASSEFSRGADGYTF.